These 19 T cell receptor beta chains were all obtained from the same sample, sequenced in a study of T cell changes during pregnancy in multiple sclerosis. Here immunoSEQ multiplex PCR was the method, and the copy in TCRdb shows in-frame clones only, minus some. The profile covers about 98,000 clones, with around 90% appearing a single time and approximately 2.4% taken by the ten largest. The material sequenced was peripheral blood, taken after pregnancy. All receptors come from a female donor in good health, enrolled as a control in a pregnancy study.

V and J are TRBV2 and TRBJ1-5; D remains unclear. Germline V gives CDR1 SNHLY, CDR2 FYNNEI. V was clipped by 3 bases and J by 0 bases, with 18 bases between them. The CDR3 spans 18 residues. CDR3 coding DNA: TGTGCCAGCAGTGAGGCACGCCGGGGAGGCTATAGCAATCAGCCCCAGCATTTT. It encodes CASSEARRGGYSNQPQHF.

The chain carries TRBV18 and TRBJ2-2; D not resolved. The CDR3 runs 15 residues. V was trimmed by 3 bases and J by 6 bases, leaving 14 bases between them. Germline-derived CDR1 and CDR2 are KGHSH and LQKENI. CDR3 amino acids: CASSPNYDTPGELFF. The CDR3 nucleotides read TGTGCCAGCTCACCCAATTACGACACACCCGGGGAGCTGTTTTTT.

V usage is TRBV5-1 and J usage is TRBJ2-5; 9 nucleotides agree with TRBD2. V gave up 0 bases and J gave up 1 base; unmatched junction bases: 1. The CDR3 has 15 residues. Germline values: CDR1 SGHRS, CDR2 YFSETQ. The CDR3 here is CASSLGTSAQETQYF. The CDR3 nucleotides read TGCGCCAGCAGCTTGGGGACTAGCGCCCAAGAGACCCAGTACTTC.

The chain is built from TRBV28 and TRBJ1-2, with D perhaps matching TRBD1 (5 bases). Between the trimmed V and J ends, which lost 1 base and 6 bases, there was a span of 12 bases. Germline V gene lookup returns CDR1 MDHEN and CDR2 SYDVKM. The CDR3 contains 14 residues. CDR3 protein: CASSLSSGGDGYTF. CDR3 coding DNA: TGTGCCAGCAGTTTATCGTCGGGGGGGGATGGCTACACCTTC.

The V and J genes are TRBV6-5 and TRBJ1-1; maybe TRBD1 (5 bases). The ends were cut back, 8 bases at V and 1 base at J, with 8 bases in the middle. Per the germline V gene, CDR1 is MNHEY and CDR2 is SVGAGI. This CDR3 region has 12 residues. The CDR3 is CASLRGNTEAFF. CDR3 nucleotides: TGTGCCAGCCTAAGGGGGAACACTGAAGCTTTCTTT.

The J gene is TRBJ2-1, the V gene TRBV5-4; 8 bases are shared with TRBD2. Trimming cost V 4 bases and J 2 bases; bases outside gene matches: 20. Looked up from germline, CDR1 is SGHNT and CDR2 is YYREEE (reference sequence). CDR3 length: 20 residues. The CDR3 sequence: CASSSIGGGTGGGTYNEQFF. The CDR3 bases are TGTGCCAGCAGCAGTATAGGGGGTGGGACGGGAGGGGGAACCTACAATGAGCAGTTCTTC.

This chain uses TRBV5-1 with TRBJ2-1; 8 positions agree with TRBD2. CDR3 length: 12 residues. Germline values: CDR1 SGHRS, CDR2 YFSETQ. Trimming took 4 bases from V and 7 from J; bases not matched to a gene: 1. CDR3 in DNA: TGCGCCAGCAGCCCGGGGGGGAATGAGCAGTTCTTC. Amino acid sequence: CASSPGGNEQFF.

This rearrangement joins TRBV2 to TRBJ1-1; the D gene is possibly TRBD1 (6 bases). This CDR3 is 15 amino acids long. Looked up from germline, CDR1 is SNHLY and CDR2 is FYNNEI. Trimming took off 5 bases at V and 5 bases at J, with 18 bases between the two ends. The CDR3 DNA sequence: TGTGCCAGCAGTATAGGGGGGGGAGGTCTAACTGAAGCTTTCTTT. Translated: CASSIGGGGLTEAFF. Supplemented by reference TRBV2 and TRBJ1-1, the full variable domain reads EPEVTQTPSHQVTQMGQEVILRCVPISNHLYFYWYRQILGQKVEFLVSFYNNEISEKSEIFDDQFSVERPDGSNFTLKIRSTKLEDSAMYFCASSIGGGGLTEAFFGQGTRLTVV.

The chain uses TRBV5-1 and TRBJ2-3; TRBD1 agrees at 8 bases. CDR3 size: 16 residues. Trimming removed 1 base from V and 2 bases from J; junction bases left unmatched: 6. CDR1 and CDR2 (germline): SGHRS, YFSETQ. CDR3 nucleotides: TGCGCCAGCAGCTTGATCGGACAGGGTATCACAGATACGCAGTATTTT. Its protein is CASSLIGQGITDTQYF.

This clone was observed once. V is TRBV19 and J is TRBJ1-1; 7 bases match TRBD1. The junction had 4 bases not matched to a gene; V was cut back by 5 bases and J by 1 base. The CDR3 extends over 14 amino acids. Germline V gives CDR1 LNHDA, CDR2 SQIVND (reference sequence). The CDR3 DNA reads as TGTGCCAGTAGTGGGTACAGGGGGAACACTGAAGCTTTCTTT. Translated: CASSGYRGNTEAFF.

This chain uses TRBV2 with TRBJ2-1; D remains ambiguous. The CDR3 consists of 15 residues. Germline lookup yields CDR1 SNHLY and CDR2 FYNNEI. The V end lost 7 bases, the J end lost 8 bases, and 21 bases lay between the germline ends. CDR3 region: CASIAHHRPVDEQFF. CDR3 DNA sequence: TGTGCCAGCATAGCCCATCATCGGCCCGTGGATGAGCAGTTCTTC.

This rearrangement joins TRBV27 to TRBJ2-1, with 11 nucleotides matching TRBD2. Germline-derived CDR1 and CDR2 are MNHEY and SMNVEV (reference sequence). This CDR3 has 14 residues. The V and J ends lost 5 bases and 8 bases, in that order; junction bases with no gene match: 5. Here the CDR3 reads CASSPSGRFDEQFF. As DNA, the CDR3 is TGTGCCAGCAGTCCTAGCGGGAGGTTCGATGAGCAGTTCTTC.

The J gene is TRBJ2-4, the V gene TRBV11-2; D is unresolved. CDR1 SGHAT and CDR2 FQNNGV come from the germline V gene. Between the trimmed V and J ends, which lost 0 bases and 9 bases, there was a span of 15 bases. This CDR3 region has 15 residues. CDR3 sequence reads: CASSLDAPPRGIQYF. For the CDR3, the DNA is TGTGCCAGCAGCTTAGATGCTCCTCCCCGAGGCATTCAGTACTTC.

The chain employs TRBV6-6 and TRBJ2-5; D is ambiguous. This CDR3 has 12 amino acids. V was trimmed by 6 bases and J by 7 bases, leaving 12 bases between them. The germline V gene encodes CDR1 MNHNY and CDR2 SVGAGI (reference sequence). In nucleotides, the CDR3 is TGTGCCAGCAGACAAGAGGTGAGGACCCAGTACTTC. Translation gives CASRQEVRTQYF.

This clone was detected only once. The V call is TRBV5-1, the J call TRBJ2-1, with D unresolved. Germline CDR1 reads SGHRS; CDR2 reads YFSETQ. Trimming removed 4 bases from V and 10 bases from J, with 12 bases in between. The CDR3 runs 12 residues. In nucleotides, the CDR3 is TGCGCCAGCAGCCTGATGGTAGAGGAGCAGTTCTTC. Translated, it gives CASSLMVEEQFF. The complete variable domain, with remaining parts taken from reference TRBV5-1 and TRBJ2-1, reads KAGVTQTPRYLIKTRGQQVTLSCSPISGHRSVSWYQQTPGQGLQFLFEYFSETQRNKGNFPGRFSGRQFSNSRSEMNVSTLELGDSALYLCASSLMVEEQFFGPGTRLTVL.

This rearrangement joins TRBV6-5 to TRBJ2-1; the D gene is possibly TRBD2 (6 bases). Trimming removed 6 bases from V and 2 bases from J, with 14 bases in between. This CDR3 spans 15 amino acids. CDR1 and CDR2 from the germline V gene are MNHEY and SVGAGI. CDR3: CASRSEGIAYNEQFF. DNA of the CDR3: TGTGCCAGCAGATCGGAGGGGATCGCCTACAATGAGCAGTTCTTC.

To note about this clone: Other DNA variants within this sample encode the same CDR3. V and J are TRBV2 and TRBJ2-7; D might be TRBD1 (7 bases). Germline assignment: CDR1 SNHLY and CDR2 FYNNEI. The CDR3 sequence is 13 residues long. Trimming removed 10 bases from V and 6 bases from J, with 19 bases in between. The CDR3 DNA is TGTGCCATCAGAGCAGGGGGGCCAGGCGAGCAGTACTTC. Its translation is CAIRAGGPGEQYF.

The chain links TRBV11-2 to TRBJ1-1, with a weak D call TRBD1 (5 bases). The CDR3 length is 15 residues. V lost 8 bases and J 1 base, leaving 17 bases between the germline ends. Per the germline V gene, CDR1 is SGHAT and CDR2 is FQNNGV. This CDR3 is CASRSGGAENTEAFF. CDR3 in DNA: TGTGCCAGCCGTTCGGGAGGGGCCGAGAACACTGAAGCTTTCTTT.

The count of this clone is one. This chain joins TRBV6-4 and TRBJ2-1; D is perhaps TRBD2 (6 bases). CDR1 is MRHNA and CDR2 is SNTAGT in the germline V gene. V was cut by 0 bases and J by 6 bases, with 15 bases left in between. The length of the CDR3 is 16 residues. The CDR3 sequence is CASSDSSAGRSNEQFF. The CDR3, as DNA: TGTGCCAGCAGTGACTCGAGCGCGGGGCGGTCCAATGAGCAGTTCTTC.